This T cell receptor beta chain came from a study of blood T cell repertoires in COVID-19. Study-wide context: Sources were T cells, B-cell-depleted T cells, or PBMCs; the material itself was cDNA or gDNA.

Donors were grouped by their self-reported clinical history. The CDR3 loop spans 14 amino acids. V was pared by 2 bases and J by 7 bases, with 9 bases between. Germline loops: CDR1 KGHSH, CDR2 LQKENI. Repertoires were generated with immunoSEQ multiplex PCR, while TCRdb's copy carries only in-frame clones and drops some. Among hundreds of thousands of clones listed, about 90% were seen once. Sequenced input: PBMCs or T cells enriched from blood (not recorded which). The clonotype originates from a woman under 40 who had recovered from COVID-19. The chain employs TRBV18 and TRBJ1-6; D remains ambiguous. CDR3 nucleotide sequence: TGTGCCAGCTCACCAGGTCACGGGAATTCACCCCTCCACTTT. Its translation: CASSPGHGNSPLHF.